The next 18 T cell receptor beta chains were all read from a single sample in a study of T cell clonality in common variable immunodeficiency. Study outcomes and limitations: Fewer deletions and N-nucleotide insertions were reportedly seen in common variable immunodeficiency TCR beta sequences.

These TCRs' antigens remain unknown. Produced via immunoSEQ multiplex PCR; TCRdb's table is partial and in-frame only. The data show some 26,000 clones, none appearing only once, with 4% held by the ten largest. The sequencing input was peripheral blood mononuclear cells. The receptor set was obtained from a human donor with common variable immunodeficiency.

This clone was seen a few times. The read ends 3 residues early relative to the CDR3; the germline J gene fills the gap. V usage is TRBV30 and J usage is TRBJ2-7; D is perhaps TRBD2 (6 bases). V lost 0 bases and J 0 bases, leaving 12 bases between the germline ends. The CDR3 runs 15 residues. CDR1 and CDR2 (germline): GTSNPN, SVGIG (reference sequence). The CDR3: CAWSVKGGDSYEQYF. CDR3 DNA (partial): TGTGCCTGGAGTGTCAAGGGCGGGGACTCCTACGAG. Full variable domain (rest looked up from reference TRBV30 and TRBJ2-7): SQTIHQWPATLVQPVGSPLSLECTVEGTSNPNLYWYRQAAGRGLQLLFYSVGIGQISSEVPQNLSASRPQDRQFILSSKKLLLSDSGFYLCAWSVKGGDSYEQYFGPGTRLTVT.

This clone was observed a handful of times. The CDR3 extends 3 residues past the end of the read, so its final part is completed from the germline J gene. V gene TRBV7-3 combines with J gene TRBJ2-1; D call uncertain. The CDR3 sequence is 12 residues long. Between the trimmed V and J ends, which lost 1 base and 6 bases, there was a span of 4 bases. Germline-derived CDR1 and CDR2 are SGHTA and FQGTGA. The CDR3 is CASSLNSNEQFF. The CDR3 bases that were read are TGTGCCAGCAGCTTAAACTCCAATGAG.

In its sample, this clone was seen a few times. The read falls 3 residues short of the CDR3 end, and the missing part is taken from the germline J gene. The J gene is TRBJ2-7, the V gene TRBV20-1; 12 nucleotides align to TRBD2. This CDR3 has 15 amino acids. V lost 6 bases, J lost 4 bases, and 10 bases stayed unmatched. Germline CDR1 is DFQATT and CDR2 is SNEGSKA (reference sequence). The CDR3: CSAARLAGVAYEQYF. Incomplete CDR3 DNA: TGCAGTGCCGCCCGACTAGCGGGAGTAGCGTACGAG.

This clone was picked up a small number of times. The observed sequence ends 3 residues before the CDR3 terminus, with the missing tail filled in from the germline J gene. The chain links TRBV7-9 to TRBJ1-3; D not certain. Germline V CDR1 and CDR2: SEHNR, FQNEAQ (reference sequence). The CDR3 totals 14 residues. V lost 2 bases, J lost 2 bases, and 7 bases lay in between. This CDR3 reads CASSLKVTGNTIYF. The sequenced part of the CDR3 DNA is TGTGCCAGCAGCTTAAAGGTGACTGGAAACACC.

About this clone: The read finishes 3 residues shy of the CDR3 end, and the germline J gene is used to complete it. The chain couples TRBV18 to TRBJ2-5; D uncertain. Trimming left V 3 bases short and J 1 base short, with 3 bases between. The germline CDR1 and CDR2 sequences are KGHSH and LQKENI. This CDR3 has 12 amino acids. CDR3 DNA, as far as it was read: TGTGCCAGCTCACCTATCCAAGAGACC. The encoded protein is CASSPIQET. The whole CDR3 reads CASSPIQETQYF. The full variable domain, with the rest looked up from reference TRBV18 and TRBJ2-5, is NAGVMQNPRHLVRRRGQEARLRCSPMKGHSHVYWYRQLPEEGLKFMVYLQKENIIDESGMPKERFSAEFPKEGPSILRIQQVVRGDSAAYFCASSPIQETQYFGPGTRLLVL.

This clone was detected ten times or more. The CDR3 extends 3 residues past the end of the read, so its final part is completed from the germline J gene. The chain joins TRBV20-1 to TRBJ2-4; the D is unclear. This CDR3 region has 11 residues. CDR1 is DFQATT, CDR2 SNEGSKA, per germline (reference sequence). CDR3 region: CSARDRYSQYF. The part of the CDR3 DNA that was read is TGCAGTGCTAGAGATCGGTACAGT.

A few counts support this clone. With the read ending 3 residues before the CDR3 end, the germline J gene is used to fill in that end. V usage is TRBV5-6 and J usage is TRBJ2-7; 11 bases align to TRBD2. The CDR3 is 15 residues long. Germline V gives CDR1 SGHDT, CDR2 YYEEEE. The V gene end was trimmed by 2 bases and the J gene end by 3 bases; junction bases not matched to a gene: 4. Partial CDR3 DNA: TGTGCCAGCAGCTTCCTAGCGGGAGGCCACTACGAG. This translates into CASSFLAGGHYE. The whole CDR3 reads CASSFLAGGHYEQYF.

To note about this clone: Read coverage stops 3 residues before the CDR3 terminus; the germline J gene supplies the remainder. The chain employs TRBV6-1 and TRBJ2-7; D may match TRBD1 or TRBD2 (5 bases each). The CDR3 has 15 amino acids. The V end was cut by 1 base, the J end by 1 base, with 11 bases between. Germline CDR1 is MNHNS and CDR2 is SASEGT. The CDR3 sequence is CASSEDRRGSYEQYF. The DNA read from the CDR3 is TGTGCCAGCAGTGAAGACAGGAGAGGGTCCTACGAG.

This clone was seen a handful of times. CDR3 sequence reads: CASTPRGTGRGYTF. CDR3 DNA, as far as it was read: TGTGCCAGTACCCCGAGGGGGACAGGTCGCGGC. This chain joins TRBV19 and TRBJ1-2; 8 bases are a match to TRBD1. The read is 3 residues too short to cover the CDR3 end, so that end is filled in from the germline J gene. Per the germline V gene, CDR1 is LNHDA and CDR2 is SQIVND (reference sequence). CDR3 length: 14 amino acids.

Many counts were recorded for this clone. The read ends 3 residues before the CDR3 terminus; that terminus is restored from the germline J gene. The genes are TRBV30 and TRBJ1-5, with TRBD1 matching 8 bases. The CDR3 covers 13 residues. V lost 4 bases, J lost 3 bases, and 2 bases stayed unmatched. CDR1 is GTSNPN and CDR2 is SVGIG in the germline V gene (reference sequence). The CDR3 here is CAWTGGYNQPQHF. The covered CDR3 bases are TGTGCCTGGACAGGGGGCTACAATCAGCCC.

About this clone itself: The sequenced fragment ends 3 residues before the CDR3 boundary, so the rest is inferred from the germline J gene. V is TRBV11-3 and J is TRBJ2-2; D possibly corresponds to TRBD1 (6 bases). CDR3 length: 14 amino acids. Germline-derived CDR1 and CDR2 are SGHNT and YENEEA. The germline V and J ends were trimmed by 8 bases and 2 bases, with 12 bases remaining between them. CDR3 residues: CASGKGGNTGELFF. Partial CDR3 DNA: TGTGCCAGCGGGAAAGGGGGAAACACCGGGGAG.

Many counts were recorded for this clone. The CDR3 is cut off 3 residues early in the read; its end comes from the germline J gene. The chain links TRBV7-3 to TRBJ2-5; TRBD1 agrees at 12 bases. Germline V gene lookup returns CDR1 SGHTA and CDR2 FQGTGA. The CDR3 sequence is 16 residues long. The junction had 9 bases not matched to a gene; V was cut back by 5 bases and J by 5 bases. The DNA read from the CDR3 is TGTGCCAGCAGCAAGACCGGGACAGGGGGCGGGGAGACC. Amino acid sequence: CASSKTGTGGGET. In full, the CDR3 is CASSKTGTGGGETQYF.

This clone occurred many times. The CDR3 end lies 3 residues beyond the end of the read and is filled in from the germline J gene. J is TRBJ2-1 and V is TRBV10-3, with D unclear. With 4 bases removed from V and 4 bases from J, the gap between germline ends came to 5 bases. This CDR3 region has 12 residues. Germline CDR1 ENHRY, CDR2 SYGVKD. Here the CDR3 reads CAISVQYNEQFF. CDR3 DNA (partial): TGTGCCATCAGTGTACAGTACAATGAG.

Points on this clone: Read data end 3 residues before the CDR3 end; the end is taken from the germline J gene. The rearrangement uses TRBV29-1 and TRBJ2-1; 9 bases are shared with TRBD2. V lost 3 bases, J lost 4 bases, and 7 bases stayed unmatched. This CDR3 comprises 15 residues. CDR1 and CDR2 from the germline V gene are SQVTM and ANQGSEA. CDR3 amino acids: CSVEVLAGRYNEQFF. The sequenced CDR3 bases are TGCAGCGTTGAGGTGCTAGCGGGAAGATACAATGAG.

This clone was detected many times. The read ends 3 residues early relative to the CDR3; the germline J gene fills the gap. The V gene is TRBV3-1 (or the pseudogene TRBV3-2), the J gene TRBJ2-5; maybe TRBD1 (6 bases). The CDR3 totals 13 residues. Germline CDR1 LGHDT, CDR2 YNNKEL (reference sequence). Trimming removed 3 bases from V and 2 bases from J, with 7 bases in between. CDR3: CASSQRGQETQYF. The sequenced part of the CDR3 DNA is TGTGCCAGCAGCCAGAGGGGGCAAGAGACC.

The table lists this clone with many counts. Read sequence stops 3 residues before the CDR3 end, and the germline J gene provides the missing end. This sequence joins TRBV19 and TRBJ2-3; 8 bases match TRBD1. This CDR3 comprises 15 residues. Germline lookup yields CDR1 LNHDA and CDR2 SQIVND (reference sequence). The CDR3 is CASSIEGTGHGTQYF. The covered CDR3 bases are TGTGCCAGTAGTATAGAGGGGACAGGCCATGGCACG.

This clone was counted only a few times. The DNA ends 3 residues before the CDR3 does, and the rest of the CDR3 is filled in from the germline J gene. This sequence joins TRBV13 and TRBJ2-5, with a possible D match to TRBD2 (7 bases). Per germline, CDR1 PRHDT and CDR2 FYEKMQ (reference sequence). The V end lost 5 bases, the J end lost 3 bases, and 13 bases lay between the germline ends. CDR3 length: 14 amino acids. CDR3 DNA (partial): TGTGCCAGCAGCGGGGGGGCGGCGGAAGAGACC. Translation gives CASSGGAAEET. The entire CDR3 sequence reads CASSGGAAEETQYF.

This clone was seen a handful of times. Read data end 3 residues before the CDR3 end; the end is taken from the germline J gene. The gene calls are TRBV5-5 and TRBJ2-7; D is unresolved. The germline gives CDR1 SGHKS, CDR2 YYEKEE (reference sequence). V lost 0 bases and J lost 4, with 11 bases in between. CDR3 length: 14 amino acids. The sequenced CDR3 bases are TGTGCCAGCAGCTTGGCAGCAGGATTATACGAG. Translation gives CASSLAAGLYE. From start to end, the CDR3 is CASSLAAGLYEQYF.